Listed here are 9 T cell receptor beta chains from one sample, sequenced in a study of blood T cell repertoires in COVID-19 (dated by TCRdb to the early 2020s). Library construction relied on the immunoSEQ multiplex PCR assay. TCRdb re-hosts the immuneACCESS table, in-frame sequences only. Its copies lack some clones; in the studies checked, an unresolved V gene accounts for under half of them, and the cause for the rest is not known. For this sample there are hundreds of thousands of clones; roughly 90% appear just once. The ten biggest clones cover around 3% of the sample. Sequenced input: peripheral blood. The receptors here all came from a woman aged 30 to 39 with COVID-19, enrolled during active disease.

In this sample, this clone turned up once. The CDR3 here is CASSHRQWGSTDTQYF. For the CDR3, the DNA is TGTGCCAGCAGCCACCGTCAGTGGGGCAGCACAGATACGCAGTATTTT. V usage is TRBV4-2 and J usage is TRBJ2-3; a weak D match, TRBD1 (5 bases). V was pared by 3 bases and J by 0 bases, with 13 bases between. The germline V gene encodes CDR1 LGHNA and CDR2 YNFKEQ. There are 16 residues in the CDR3.

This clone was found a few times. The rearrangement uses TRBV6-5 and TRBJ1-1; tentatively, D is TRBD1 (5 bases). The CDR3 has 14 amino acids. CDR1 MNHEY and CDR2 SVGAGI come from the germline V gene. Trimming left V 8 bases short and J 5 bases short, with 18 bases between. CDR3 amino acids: CASFPGGFGTEAFF. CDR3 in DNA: TGTGCCAGCTTCCCGGGGGGGTTCGGGACTGAAGCTTTCTTT.

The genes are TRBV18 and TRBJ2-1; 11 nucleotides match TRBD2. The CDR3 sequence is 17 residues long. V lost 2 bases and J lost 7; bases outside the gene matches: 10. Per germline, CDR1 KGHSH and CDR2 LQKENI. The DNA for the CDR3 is TGTGCCAGCTCACCATATATGGGGACTAGCGGCGGAAATGAGCAGTTCTTC. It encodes CASSPYMGTSGGNEQFF.

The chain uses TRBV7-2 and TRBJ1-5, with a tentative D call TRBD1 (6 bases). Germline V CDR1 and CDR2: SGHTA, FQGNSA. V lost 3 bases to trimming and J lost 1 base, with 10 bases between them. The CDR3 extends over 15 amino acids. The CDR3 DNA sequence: TGTGCCAGCAGCTTGGGACATACCAGCAATCAGCCCCAGCATTTT. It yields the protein CASSLGHTSNQPQHF.

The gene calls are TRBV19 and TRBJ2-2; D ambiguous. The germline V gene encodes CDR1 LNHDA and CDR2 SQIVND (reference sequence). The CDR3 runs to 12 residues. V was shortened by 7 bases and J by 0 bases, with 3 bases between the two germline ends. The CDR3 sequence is CASTSNTGELFF. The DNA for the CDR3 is TGTGCCAGTACCTCGAACACCGGGGAGCTGTTTTTT.

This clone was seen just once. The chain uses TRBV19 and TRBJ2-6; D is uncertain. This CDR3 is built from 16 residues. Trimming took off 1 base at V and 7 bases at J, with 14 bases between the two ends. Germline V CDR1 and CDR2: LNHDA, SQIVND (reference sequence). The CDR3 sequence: CASSIGAAVPANVLTF. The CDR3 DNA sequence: TGTGCCAGTAGTATAGGGGCAGCCGTTCCCGCCAACGTCCTGACTTTC.

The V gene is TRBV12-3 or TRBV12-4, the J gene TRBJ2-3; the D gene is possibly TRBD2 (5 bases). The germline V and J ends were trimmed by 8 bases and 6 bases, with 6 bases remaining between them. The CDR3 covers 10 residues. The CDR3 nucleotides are TGTGCCAGCTTAGCGGATACGCAGTATTTT. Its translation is CASLADTQYF.

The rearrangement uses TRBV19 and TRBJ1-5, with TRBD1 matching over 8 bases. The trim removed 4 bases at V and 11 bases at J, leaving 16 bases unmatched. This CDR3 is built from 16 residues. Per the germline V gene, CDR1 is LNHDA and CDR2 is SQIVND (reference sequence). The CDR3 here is CASSSYRDRRTVSQHF. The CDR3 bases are TGTGCCAGTAGTAGTTACCGGGACAGGAGAACAGTGTCCCAGCATTTT.

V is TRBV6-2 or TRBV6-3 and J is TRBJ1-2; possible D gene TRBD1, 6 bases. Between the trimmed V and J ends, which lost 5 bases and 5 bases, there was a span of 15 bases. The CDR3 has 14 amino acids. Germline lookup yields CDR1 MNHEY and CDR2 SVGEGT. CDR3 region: CASSPDRDFYGYTF. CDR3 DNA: TGTGCCAGCAGTCCGGACAGAGACTTTTATGGCTACACCTTC.